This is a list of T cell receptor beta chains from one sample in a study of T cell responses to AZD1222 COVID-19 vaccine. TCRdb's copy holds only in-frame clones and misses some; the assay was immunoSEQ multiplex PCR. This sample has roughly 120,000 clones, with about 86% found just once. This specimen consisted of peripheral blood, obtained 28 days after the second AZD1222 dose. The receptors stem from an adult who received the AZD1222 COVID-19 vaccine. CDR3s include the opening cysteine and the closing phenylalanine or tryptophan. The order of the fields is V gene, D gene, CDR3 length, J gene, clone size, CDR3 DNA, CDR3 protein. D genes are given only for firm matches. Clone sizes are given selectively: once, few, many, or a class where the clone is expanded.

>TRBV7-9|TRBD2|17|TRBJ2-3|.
TGTGCCAGCAGCTTAGATTCTAGCGGGAGGGGCACAGATACGCAGTATTTT
CASSLDSSGRGTDTQYF
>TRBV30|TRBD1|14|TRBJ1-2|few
TGTGCCTGGAGCATACAGGGGTCTTTCTATGGCTACACCTTC
CAWSIQGSFYGYTF
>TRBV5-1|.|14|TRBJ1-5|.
TGCGCCAGCAGCCTCCAGGGGATTGATCAGCCCCAGCATTTT
CASSLQGIDQPQHF
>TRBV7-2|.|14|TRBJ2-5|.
TGTGCCAGCAGCTGGGTGGAGGTCGAGGAGACCCAGTACTTC
CASSWVEVEETQYF
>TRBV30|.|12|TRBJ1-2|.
TGTGCCTGGAGTGTGGGGGTTTATGGCTACACCTTC
CAWSVGVYGYTF
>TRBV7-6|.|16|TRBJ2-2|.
TGTGCCAGCAGCTTTGGGCGTGGGAACGCACCCGGGGAGCTGTTTTTT
CASSFGRGNAPGELFF
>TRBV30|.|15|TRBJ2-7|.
TGTGCCTGGAGTGTTCGGGGGAGATTGTCCTACGAGCAGTACTTC
CAWSVRGRLSYEQYF
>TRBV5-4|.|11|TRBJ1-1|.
TGTGCCAGCAGGTATGGCACTGAAGCTTTCTTT
CASRYGTEAFF
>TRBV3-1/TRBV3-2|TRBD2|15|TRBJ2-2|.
TGTGCCAGCAGCCGTCGGACTAGCGGGCGGGGGGAGCTGTTTTTT
CASSRRTSGRGELFF
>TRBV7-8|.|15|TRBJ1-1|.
TGTGCCAGCAGCTTATTTGTGGGCGATGACACTGAAGCTTTCTTT
CASSLFVGDDTEAFF
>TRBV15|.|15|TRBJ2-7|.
TGTGCCACCAGCACATCGTCCCGGGACTTCTACGAGCAGTACTTC
CATSTSSRDFYEQYF
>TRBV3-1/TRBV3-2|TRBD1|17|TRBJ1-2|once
TGTGCCAGCAGCCAAGCTCCAGGACAGGGTCAAGTGAGTGGCTACACCTTC
CASSQAPGQGQVSGYTF
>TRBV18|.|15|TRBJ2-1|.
TGTGCCAGCTCACCGACGAGAGCGACTGGGAATGAGCAGTTCTTC
CASSPTRATGNEQFF
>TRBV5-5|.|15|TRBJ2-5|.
TGTGCCAGCAGCTCCCTACCCAGGGGAAGAGAGACCCAGTACTTC
CASSSLPRGRETQYF
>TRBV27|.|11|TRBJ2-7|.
TGTGCCAGCGGAAGGGGCTACGAGCAGTACTTC
CASGRGYEQYF
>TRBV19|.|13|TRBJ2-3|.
TGTGCCTCTGGGGGGCACAGCACAGATACGCAGTATTTT
CASGGHSTDTQYF
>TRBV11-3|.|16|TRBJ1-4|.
TGTGCCACTGGCCAGGGGCTTTTGGCAACTAATGAAAAACTGTTTTTT
CATGQGLLATNEKLFF
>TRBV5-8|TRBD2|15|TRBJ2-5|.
TGTGCCAGCAGCCCGAGACTAGCGGGGGAAGAGACCCAGTACTTC
CASSPRLAGEETQYF
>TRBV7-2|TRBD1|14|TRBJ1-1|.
TGTGCCAGCAGCGCGGGACAGGGGAACACTGAAGCTTTCTTT
CASSAGQGNTEAFF
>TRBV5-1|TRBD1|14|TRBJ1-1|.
TGCGCCAGCAGCCCAGGGGGGCAGACCCCTGAAGCTTTCTTT
CASSPGGQTPEAFF
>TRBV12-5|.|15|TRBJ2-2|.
TGTGCTAGTGGTTTGTATTCAGGGGTCACCGGGGAGCTGTTTTTT
CASGLYSGVTGELFF
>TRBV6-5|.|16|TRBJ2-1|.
TGTGCCAGCAGTTACGCCAACCCACTAGTCTCGAAGGAGCAGTTCTTC
CASSYANPLVSKEQFF
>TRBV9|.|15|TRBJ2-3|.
TGTGCCAGCAGCGTAACCCAGGGTCTCACAGATACGCAGTATTTT
CASSVTQGLTDTQYF
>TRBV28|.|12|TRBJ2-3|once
TGTGCCAGCAGCCTAAGGACAGATACGCAGTATTTT
CASSLRTDTQYF
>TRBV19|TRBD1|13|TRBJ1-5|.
TGTGCCAGTGGCGACAGGGGAGGTCAGCCCCAGCATTTT
CASGDRGGQPQHF
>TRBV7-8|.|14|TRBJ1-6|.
TGTGCCAGCAGCTTTTCTGGGTTCAATTCACCCCTCCACTTT
CASSFSGFNSPLHF
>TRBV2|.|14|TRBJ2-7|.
TGTGCCAGCAGTGCAGGAGACAGACCCTACGAGCAGTACTTC
CASSAGDRPYEQYF
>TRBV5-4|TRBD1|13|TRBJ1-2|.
TGTGCCAGCAGCACCGGGACAGATGTTGGCTACACCTTC
CASSTGTDVGYTF
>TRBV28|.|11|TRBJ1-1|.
TGTGCCAGCAGATATCAGTCTGAAGCTTTCTTT
CASRYQSEAFF
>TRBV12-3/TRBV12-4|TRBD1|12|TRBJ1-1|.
TGTGCCAGCAGTTTTGGGGACAGGGTTGCTTTCTTT
CASSFGDRVAFF
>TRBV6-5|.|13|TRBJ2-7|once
TGTGCCAGCAGTTACAACGGGGGTCGCGAGCAGTACTTC
CASSYNGGREQYF
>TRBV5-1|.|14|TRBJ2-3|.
TGCGCCAGCAGCCAGGCTATTGGCACAGATACGCAGTATTTT
CASSQAIGTDTQYF
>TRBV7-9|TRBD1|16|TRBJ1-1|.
TGTGCCAGCAGCCGAGTGGGACAGGGGCTCTACACTGAAGCTTTCTTT
CASSRVGQGLYTEAFF
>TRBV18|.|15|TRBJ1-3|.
TGTGCCAGCTCACGGACGGAGAGCTCTGGAAACACCATATATTTT
CASSRTESSGNTIYF
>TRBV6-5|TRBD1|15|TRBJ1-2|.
TGTGCCACGGCCAGGGGGCGAGCCGCAAGTTATGGCTACACCTTC
CATARGRAASYGYTF
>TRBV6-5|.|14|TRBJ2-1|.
TGTGCCAGCAGTTACGCTTACAGGGTCAATGAGCAGTTCTTC
CASSYAYRVNEQFF
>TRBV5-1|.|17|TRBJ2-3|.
TGCGCCAGCAGCTTACGAGCCGGTCTAGTAAGTCCAGATACGCAGTATTTT
CASSLRAGLVSPDTQYF
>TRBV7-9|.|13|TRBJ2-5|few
TGTGCCAGCAGCCCGCCGGGACGGGAGACCCAGTACTTC
CASSPPGRETQYF
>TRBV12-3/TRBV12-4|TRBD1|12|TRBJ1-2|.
TGTGCCAGCAGCGACAGGGAAGGTGGCTACACCTTC
CASSDREGGYTF
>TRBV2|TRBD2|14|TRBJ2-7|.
TGTGCCAGCAGAGAGACTAGCGGGAGCTACGAGCAGTACTTC
CASRETSGSYEQYF
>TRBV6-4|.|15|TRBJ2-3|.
TGTGCCAGCAGTGACAAGGCAGGGGGGGGCGATACGCAGTATTTT
CASSDKAGGGDTQYF
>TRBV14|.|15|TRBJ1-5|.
TGTGCCAGCAGCCAAGGGGGGTCGGGCAATCAGCCCCAGCATTTT
CASSQGGSGNQPQHF
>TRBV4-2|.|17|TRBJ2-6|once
TGTGCCAGCAGCCAGGTGCACACAGGGAGTGGGGCCAACGTCCTGACTTTC
CASSQVHTGSGANVLTF
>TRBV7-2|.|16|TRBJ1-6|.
TGTGCCAGCAGCCTCGACCCGATGTCCTATAATTCACCCCTCCACTTT
CASSLDPMSYNSPLHF
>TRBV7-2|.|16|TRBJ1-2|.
TGTGCCAGCAGCAAAGCTGGGGGGGGGCAAAACGGCGGCTACACCTTC
CASSKAGGGQNGGYTF
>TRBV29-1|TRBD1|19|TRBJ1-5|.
TGCAGCGGGTTCTCCAGGCGCGGGACAGAGAGAGATAGCAATCAGCCCCAGCATTTT
CSGFSRRGTERDSNQPQHF
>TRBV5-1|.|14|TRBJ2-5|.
TGCGCCAGCAGCTCTCTTGGCCTAGGGGAGACCCAGTACTTC
CASSSLGLGETQYF
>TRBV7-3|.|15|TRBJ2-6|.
TGTGCCAGCAGCTCCTTGGGCTCTGGGGCCAACGTCCTGACTTTC
CASSSLGSGANVLTF
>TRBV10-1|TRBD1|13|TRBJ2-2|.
TGCGCCAGCAGACAGGGGGGATCCGGGGAGCTGTTTTTT
CASRQGGSGELFF